Each of the 11 T cell receptor beta chains below was sequenced from the same sample in a study of cytomegalovirus exposure and HLA in healthy donors. The PCR used 60 Vbeta and 13 Jbeta primers. Assay: immunoSEQ multiplex PCR; the TCRdb copy retains only in-frame clones and omits some. The sample yields 120,000 or so clones, over 65% seen once. The sample taken for sequencing was PBMCs. All receptors derive from a man aged 25 to 40 in good health and CMV-seropositive.

Here the CDR3 DNA reads TGCGCCAGCAGCTTGGCCGCTGGTGAACTAGGAGAGACCCAGTACTTC. Amino acid sequence: CASSLAAGELGETQYF. V usage is TRBV5-1 and J usage is TRBJ2-5; tentative D call: TRBD2 (5 bases). The CDR3 contains 16 residues. Germline values: CDR1 SGHRS, CDR2 YFSETQ. Trimming shortened V by 0 bases and J by 4 bases, and 16 bases separated the two germline ends.

This clone was counted a single time. The J gene is TRBJ1-2, the V gene TRBV19; D possibly corresponds to TRBD1 (5 bases). CDR3 length: 15 residues. Trimming removed 7 bases from V and 4 bases from J, with 19 bases in between. Germline loops: CDR1 LNHDA, CDR2 SQIVND (reference sequence). The CDR3 region is CASTSAGVQLYGYTF. The CDR3 DNA reads TGTGCCAGTACATCGGCGGGGGTACAACTCTATGGCTACACCTTC.

V and J are TRBV6-1 and TRBJ2-5; 8 bases agree with TRBD1. Gene TRBJ2-7 matches the end of the DNA better, so the J call may be wrong. From germline, CDR1 is MNHNS and CDR2 SASEGT. The CDR3 has 15 residues. The CDR3 loop reads CASRPEGQGADEQYF. In DNA, the CDR3 is TGTGCCAGCAGGCCAGAGGGCCAGGGGGCCGACGAGCAGTACTTC.

The CDR3 protein is CASSSTGLDIQYF. The CDR3 DNA follows: TGTGCCAGCAGCTCGACAGGGTTGGACATTCAGTACTTC. This chain connects TRBV11-2 to TRBJ2-4, with 7 bases identical to TRBD1. The V gene's germline CDR1 is SGHAT and CDR2 FQNNGV. V gave up 4 bases and J gave up 8 bases; unmatched junction bases: 5. CDR3 length: 13 residues.

This chain connects TRBV21-1 to TRBJ1-2; the table assigns TRBD1, which was not confirmed against the DNA. TRBV21-1 is described as a pseudogene. There are 13 residues in the CDR3. The CDR3 region is CASSYHRVVGYTF. As DNA, the CDR3 is TGTGCCAGCAGTTACCACAGGGTTGTGGGCTACACCTTC.

The chain joins TRBV6-4 to TRBJ2-3; tentative D call: TRBD2 (5 bases). Between the trimmed V and J ends, which lost 5 bases and 1 base, there was a span of 10 bases. CDR1 is MRHNA, CDR2 SNTAGT, per germline. There are 14 residues in the CDR3. As DNA, the CDR3 is TGTGCCAGCAGTCGGGGTTGGGGCACAGATACGCAGTATTTT. Its protein is CASSRGWGTDTQYF.

The rearrangement uses TRBV7-2 and TRBJ2-5; 12 bases map to TRBD2. Germline V gene data show CDR1 as SGHTA and CDR2 as FQGNSA. J gave up 5 bases and V 2 bases, and 0 bases lay outside the gene matches. The CDR3 is made up of 14 amino acids. CDR3 in DNA: TGTGCCAGCAGCTTAACTAGCGGGAGGGAGACCCAGTACTTC. This encodes CASSLTSGRETQYF.

This clone was observed a handful of times. This rearrangement joins TRBV5-5 to TRBJ2-2; a weak D match, TRBD1 (5 bases). This CDR3 is built from 13 residues. V was cut by 4 bases and J by 6 bases, with 10 bases left in between. Germline values: CDR1 SGHKS, CDR2 YYEKEE (reference sequence). CDR3 DNA sequence: TGTGCCAGCAGCCCAGACAGAGCCGGGGAGCTGTTTTTT. Residues: CASSPDRAGELFF.

This clone is a singleton in its sample. This sequence joins TRBV4-2 and TRBJ2-3; 11 positions match TRBD2. After removal of 1 base from V and 0 bases from J, the junction contained 9 bases not matched to a gene. The CDR3 runs to 19 residues. The germline V gene has CDR1 LGHNA and CDR2 YNFKEQ. The CDR3 sequence is CASSQGRFGTSGSTDTQYF. The CDR3 DNA is TGTGCCAGCAGCCAAGGCCGTTTCGGGACTAGCGGTAGCACAGATACGCAGTATTTT.

The rearrangement links TRBV5-6 to TRBJ2-7, with 7 bases that match TRBD1. Germline V CDR1 and CDR2: SGHDT, YYEEEE. The CDR3 totals 14 residues. V dropped 1 base and J dropped 1; count of bases not matched to a gene: 2. The CDR3 DNA reads TGTGCCAGCAGCTTGACAGGGGAATCCTACGAGCAGTACTTC. It yields the protein CASSLTGESYEQYF.

The chain uses TRBV6-5 and TRBJ2-2; D gene unclear. Trimming took off 5 bases at V and 7 bases at J, with 11 bases between the two ends. CDR3 length equals 13 residues. Germline CDR1 MNHEY, CDR2 SVGAGI. This chain's CDR3 is CASSNLILGELFF. The CDR3 DNA is TGTGCCAGCAGTAATTTAATCCTCGGGGAGCTGTTTTTT.